The clone carrying this T cell receptor beta chain was seen only a few times. Its antigen is still unknown. This sample is part of a study of cytomegalovirus exposure and HLA in healthy donors. Study-level findings and limits: When analyzed later, the rates of TCR association showed variation by HLA locus, with DRB1 the most and HLA-C the fewest. Later analysis identified a missense DCLRE1C variant that was linked to TCR beta V- and J-gene trimming.

With 6 bases removed from V and 2 bases from J, the gap between germline ends came to 13 bases. The germline V gene has CDR1 MNHEY and CDR2 SVGAGI. The CDR3 runs 14 residues. Nominally healthy donors were sampled, though unrecorded immune exposures were likely. PCR primers comprised 60 Vbeta and 13 Jbeta primers. Sequencing was performed with immunoSEQ multiplex PCR; in TCRdb, only in-frame clones are kept and a portion is missing. The data hold about 81,000 clones, with around 80% observed a single time. Sequenced input: PBMCs. This receptor was identified in a man between 45 and 60 years old in good health and CMV-seropositive. This chain links TRBV6-5 with TRBJ2-5; D perhaps matches TRBD1 (5 bases). CDR3: CASRLDSWQETQYF. CDR3 nucleotide sequence: TGTGCCAGCAGGCTTGACAGTTGGCAAGAGACCCAGTACTTC.